The clone carrying this TCR beta chain was seen a single time. The target antigen is unknown. These data come from a study of cytomegalovirus exposure and HLA in healthy donors. CDR3 length: 14 residues. Trimming left V 5 bases short and J 1 base short, with 8 bases between. CDR1 and CDR2 (germline): SEHNR, FQNEAQ (reference sequence). General study results and limits: A later analysis reported that several of the most significant clusters appeared to be linked to common viral pathogens, among them Epstein-Barr virus. Per a prior analysis, the majority of TCR beta V segments were productive roughly 87% or roughly 30% of the time. Under in vitro conditions, three CMV-associated chains were confirmed as specific for CMV antigens.

It was with 60 Vbeta and 13 Jbeta primers that the PCR ran. Sequencing used immunoSEQ multiplex PCR; TCRdb keeps in-frame clones, though not all of them. The sample has some 150,000 clones; around 78% are singletons. Material for sequencing was PBMCs. The receptor's source is a female donor in good health and CMV-seropositive. This sequence joins TRBV7-9 and TRBJ2-2; D possibly corresponds to TRBD1 (6 bases). For the CDR3, the DNA is TGTGCCAGCAGCGCGACAGGGAACACCGGGGAGCTGTTTTTT. This translates into CASSATGNTGELFF.